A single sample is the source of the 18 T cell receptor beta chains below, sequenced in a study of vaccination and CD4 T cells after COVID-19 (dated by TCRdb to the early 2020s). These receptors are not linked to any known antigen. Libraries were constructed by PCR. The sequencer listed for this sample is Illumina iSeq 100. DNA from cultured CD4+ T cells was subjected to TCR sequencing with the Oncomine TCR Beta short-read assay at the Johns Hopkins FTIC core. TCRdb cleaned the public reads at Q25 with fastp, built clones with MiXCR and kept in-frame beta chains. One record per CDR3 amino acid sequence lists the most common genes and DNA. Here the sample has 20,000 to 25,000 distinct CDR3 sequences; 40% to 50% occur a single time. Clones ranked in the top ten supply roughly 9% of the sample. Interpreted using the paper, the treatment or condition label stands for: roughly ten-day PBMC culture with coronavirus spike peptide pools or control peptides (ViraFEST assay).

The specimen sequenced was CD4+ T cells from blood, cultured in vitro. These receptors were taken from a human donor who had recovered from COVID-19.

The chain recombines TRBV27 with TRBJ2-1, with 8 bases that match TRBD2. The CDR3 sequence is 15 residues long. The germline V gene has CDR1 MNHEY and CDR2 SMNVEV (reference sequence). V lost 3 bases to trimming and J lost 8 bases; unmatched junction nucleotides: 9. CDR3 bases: TGTGCCAGCAGTTTTATACGGGGGGGGGTGGATGAGCAGTTCTTC. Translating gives CASSFIRGGVDEQFF.

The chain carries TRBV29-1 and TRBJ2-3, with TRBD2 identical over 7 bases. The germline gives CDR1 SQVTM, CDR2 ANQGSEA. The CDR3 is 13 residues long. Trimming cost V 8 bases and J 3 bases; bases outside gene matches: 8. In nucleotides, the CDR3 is TGCAGCTCTGATCAGGGAGGGACAGATACGCAGTATTTT. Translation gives CSSDQGGTDTQYF.

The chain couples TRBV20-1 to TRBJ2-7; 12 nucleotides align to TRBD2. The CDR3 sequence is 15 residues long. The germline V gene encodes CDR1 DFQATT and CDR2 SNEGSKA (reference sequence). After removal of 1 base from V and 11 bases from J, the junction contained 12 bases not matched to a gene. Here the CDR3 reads CSARAATSGSPREYF. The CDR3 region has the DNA TGCAGTGCTAGAGCTGCGACTAGCGGGAGCCCGAGGGAGTACTTC.

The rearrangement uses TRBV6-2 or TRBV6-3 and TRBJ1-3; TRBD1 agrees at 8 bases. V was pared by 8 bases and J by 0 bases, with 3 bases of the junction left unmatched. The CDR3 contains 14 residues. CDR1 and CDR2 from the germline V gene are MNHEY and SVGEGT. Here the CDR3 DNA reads TGTGCCAGCCTTGGACAGGGCTCTGGAAACACCATATATTTT. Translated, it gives CASLGQGSGNTIYF.

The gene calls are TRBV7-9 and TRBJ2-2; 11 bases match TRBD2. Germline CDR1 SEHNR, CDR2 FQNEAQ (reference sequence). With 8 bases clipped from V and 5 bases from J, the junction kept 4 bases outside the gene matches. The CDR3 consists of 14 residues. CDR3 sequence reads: CASSGLADTGELFF. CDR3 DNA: TGTGCCAGCTCGGGACTAGCGGATACCGGGGAGCTGTTTTTT.

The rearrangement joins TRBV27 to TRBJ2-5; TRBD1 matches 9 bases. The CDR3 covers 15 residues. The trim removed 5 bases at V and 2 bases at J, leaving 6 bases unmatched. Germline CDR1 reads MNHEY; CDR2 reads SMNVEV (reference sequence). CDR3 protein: CASSRDRGGQETQYF. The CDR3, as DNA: TGTGCCAGCAGTCGAGACAGGGGGGGACAAGAGACCCAGTACTTC.

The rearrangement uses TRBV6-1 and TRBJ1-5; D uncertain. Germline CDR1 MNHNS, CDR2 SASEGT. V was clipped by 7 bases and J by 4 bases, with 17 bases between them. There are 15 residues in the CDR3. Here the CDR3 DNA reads TGTGCCAGCACCCTAGTCGGACGGATGAATCAGCCCCAGCATTTT. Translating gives CASTLVGRMNQPQHF.

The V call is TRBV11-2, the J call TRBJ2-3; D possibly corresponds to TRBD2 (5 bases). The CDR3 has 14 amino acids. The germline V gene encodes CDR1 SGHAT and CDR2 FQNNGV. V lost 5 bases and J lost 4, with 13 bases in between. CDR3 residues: CASSQNSGADTQYF. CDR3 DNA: TGTGCCAGCAGCCAAAACTCCGGGGCAGATACGCAGTATTTT. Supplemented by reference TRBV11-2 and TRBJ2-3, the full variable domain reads EAGVAQSPRYKIIEKRQSVAFWCNPISGHATLYWYQQILGQGPKLLIQFQNNGVVDDSQLPKDRFSAERLKGVDSTLKIQPAKLEDSAVYLCASSQNSGADTQYFGPGTRLTVL.

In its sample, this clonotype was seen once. This CDR3 reads CASSPPRDPYEQYF. The CDR3 DNA is TGTGCCAGCAGCCCACCTAGGGACCCCTACGAGCAGTACTTC. This chain joins TRBV6-1 and TRBJ2-7; D possibly matches TRBD1 or TRBD2 (5 bases each). V lost 6 bases and J lost 2, with 14 bases in between. The CDR3 is 14 residues long. CDR1 is MNHNS and CDR2 is SASEGT in the germline V gene.

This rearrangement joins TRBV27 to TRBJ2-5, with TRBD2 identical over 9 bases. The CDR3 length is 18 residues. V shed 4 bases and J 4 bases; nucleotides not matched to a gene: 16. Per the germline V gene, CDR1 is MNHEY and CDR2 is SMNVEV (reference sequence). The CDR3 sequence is CASSSRGFSGRGLETQYF. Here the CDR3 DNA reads TGTGCCAGCAGTTCTCGGGGTTTTAGCGGGAGAGGATTAGAGACCCAGTACTTC.

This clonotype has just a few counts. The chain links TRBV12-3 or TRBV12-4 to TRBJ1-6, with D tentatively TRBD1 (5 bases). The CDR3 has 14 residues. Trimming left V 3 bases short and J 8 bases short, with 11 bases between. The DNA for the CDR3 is TGTGCCAGCAGTTTGGAGGGGTGGGATTCACCCCTCCACTTT. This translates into CASSLEGWDSPLHF.

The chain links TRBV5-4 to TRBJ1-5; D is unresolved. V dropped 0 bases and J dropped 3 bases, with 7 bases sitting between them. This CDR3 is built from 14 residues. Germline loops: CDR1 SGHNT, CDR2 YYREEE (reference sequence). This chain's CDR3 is CASSLVGVNQPQHF. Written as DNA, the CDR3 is TGTGCCAGCAGCTTGGTCGGAGTCAATCAGCCCCAGCATTTT.

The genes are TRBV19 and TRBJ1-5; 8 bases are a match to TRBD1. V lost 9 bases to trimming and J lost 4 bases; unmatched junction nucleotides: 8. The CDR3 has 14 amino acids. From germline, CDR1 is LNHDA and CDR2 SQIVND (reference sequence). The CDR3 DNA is TGTGCCAGCCGCCAGGGGGCGACAAATCAGCCCCAGCATTTT. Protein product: CASRQGATNQPQHF.

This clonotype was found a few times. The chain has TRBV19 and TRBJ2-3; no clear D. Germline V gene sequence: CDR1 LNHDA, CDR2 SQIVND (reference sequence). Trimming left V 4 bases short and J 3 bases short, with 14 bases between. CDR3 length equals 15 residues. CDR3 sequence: CASSNRLVWTDTQYF. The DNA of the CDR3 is TGTGCCAGTAGTAACCGGCTAGTGTGGACAGATACGCAGTATTTT.

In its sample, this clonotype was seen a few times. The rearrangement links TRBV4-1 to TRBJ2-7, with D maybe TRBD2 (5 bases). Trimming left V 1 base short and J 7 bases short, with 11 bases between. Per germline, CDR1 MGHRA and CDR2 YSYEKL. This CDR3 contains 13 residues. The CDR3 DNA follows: TGCGCCAGCAGCCAAGCGGCTACGGGAGAGCAGTACTTC. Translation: CASSQAATGEQYF.

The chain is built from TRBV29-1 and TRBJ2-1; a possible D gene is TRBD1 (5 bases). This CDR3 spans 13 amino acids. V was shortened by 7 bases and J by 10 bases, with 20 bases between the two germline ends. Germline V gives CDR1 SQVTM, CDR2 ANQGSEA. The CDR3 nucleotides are TGCAGCGCCATGGCAGGGTTCCCCCTAGAGCAGTTCTTC. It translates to CSAMAGFPLEQFF.

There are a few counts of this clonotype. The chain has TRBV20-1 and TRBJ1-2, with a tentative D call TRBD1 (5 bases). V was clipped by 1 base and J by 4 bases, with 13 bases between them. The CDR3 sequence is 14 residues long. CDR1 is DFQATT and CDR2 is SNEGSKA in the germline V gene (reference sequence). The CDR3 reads CSARVMGTVYGYTF. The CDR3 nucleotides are TGCAGTGCTAGAGTAATGGGGACCGTCTATGGCTACACCTTC.

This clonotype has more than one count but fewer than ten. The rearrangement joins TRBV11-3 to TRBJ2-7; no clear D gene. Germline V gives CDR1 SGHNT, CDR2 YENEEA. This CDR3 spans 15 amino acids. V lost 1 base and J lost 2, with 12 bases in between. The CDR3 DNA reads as TGTGCCAGCAGCTTAGGCTGGCGGATACCCTACGAGCAGTACTTC. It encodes CASSLGWRIPYEQYF.